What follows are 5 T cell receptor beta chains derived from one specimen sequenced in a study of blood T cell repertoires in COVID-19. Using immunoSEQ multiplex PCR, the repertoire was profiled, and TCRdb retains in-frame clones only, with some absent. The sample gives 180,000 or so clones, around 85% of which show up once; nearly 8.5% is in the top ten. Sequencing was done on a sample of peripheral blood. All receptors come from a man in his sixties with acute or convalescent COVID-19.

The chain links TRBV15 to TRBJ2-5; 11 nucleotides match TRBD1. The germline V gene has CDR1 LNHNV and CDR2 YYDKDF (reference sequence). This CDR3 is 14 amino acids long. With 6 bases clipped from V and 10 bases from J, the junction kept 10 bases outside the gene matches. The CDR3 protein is CATSPDRGRPGQYF. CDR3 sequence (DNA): TGTGCCACCAGTCCGGACAGGGGGCGCCCGGGCCAGTACTTC.

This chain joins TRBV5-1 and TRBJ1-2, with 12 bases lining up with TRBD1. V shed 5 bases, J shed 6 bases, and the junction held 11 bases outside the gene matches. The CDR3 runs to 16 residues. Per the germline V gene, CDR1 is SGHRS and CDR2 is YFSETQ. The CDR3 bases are TGCGCCAGCAGTCCTACCGGGACAGGGGGCGCGCATGGCTACACCTTC. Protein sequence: CASSPTGTGGAHGYTF.

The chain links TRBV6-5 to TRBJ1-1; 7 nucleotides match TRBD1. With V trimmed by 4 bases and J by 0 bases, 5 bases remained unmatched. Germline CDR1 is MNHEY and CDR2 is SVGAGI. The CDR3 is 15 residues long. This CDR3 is CASSSGTAMNTEAFF. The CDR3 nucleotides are TGTGCCAGCAGTTCGGGGACAGCTATGAACACTGAAGCTTTCTTT.

The CDR3 is CSGRGTGVSTEAFF. The CDR3 nucleotides read TGCAGCGGCCGCGGGACAGGGGTTTCCACTGAAGCTTTCTTT. V usage is TRBV29-1 and J usage is TRBJ1-1; 10 bases align to TRBD1. CDR1 is SQVTM, CDR2 ANQGSEA, per germline. The V and J ends lost 7 bases and 4 bases, in that order; junction bases with no gene match: 9. This CDR3 region has 14 residues.

The CDR3 is CAISDGTGRAFF. The CDR3, as DNA: TGTGCCATCAGTGATGGGACAGGGCGAGCTTTCTTT. The chain links TRBV10-3 to TRBJ1-1, with 9 nucleotides matching TRBD1. CDR3 length: 12 amino acids. With V trimmed by 3 bases and J by 10 bases, 3 bases remained unmatched. Germline V gene data show CDR1 as ENHRY and CDR2 as SYGVKD.